These 16 T cell receptor beta chains were sequenced from one sample in a study of blood T cell repertoires in COVID-19. Profiling relied on immunoSEQ multiplex PCR, and the TCRdb table lists in-frame clones only, not all of them. The table records under 350,000 clones, about 87% of them present only once. Sequenced material: peripheral blood. The receptors were gathered from a man between 65 and 79 years old with acute or convalescent COVID-19.

The chain carries TRBV19 and TRBJ1-1; 11 bases match TRBD1. The CDR3 spans 16 residues. Germline V gene lookup returns CDR1 LNHDA and CDR2 SQIVND (reference sequence). V lost 5 bases, J lost 5 bases, and 10 bases stayed unmatched. The CDR3 reads CASSLRTGGQGTEAFF. CDR3 in DNA: TGTGCCAGTAGTCTTAGGACAGGGGGCCAGGGAACTGAAGCTTTCTTT.

The V and J genes are TRBV4-3 and TRBJ1-1; the D gene is possibly TRBD1 (6 bases). This CDR3 contains 15 residues. Trimming removed 0 bases at V and 5 bases at J, with 13 bases between. Germline V lookup: CDR1 LGHNA, CDR2 YSLEER. The CDR3 sequence is CASSQEARGPTEAFF. CDR3 DNA sequence: TGCGCCAGCAGCCAAGAGGCCAGGGGTCCGACTGAAGCTTTCTTT.

The chain employs TRBV2 and TRBJ2-5; TRBD2 matches 10 bases. Trimming cost V 4 bases and J 4 bases; bases outside gene matches: 0. The CDR3 extends over 13 amino acids. Per the germline V gene, CDR1 is SNHLY and CDR2 is FYNNEI. CDR3 loop: CASSGLAGETQYF. CDR3 bases: TGTGCCAGCAGTGGACTAGCGGGAGAGACCCAGTACTTC.

The J gene is TRBJ1-6, the V gene TRBV14, with 10 positions matching TRBD1. CDR3 size: 17 residues. V was clipped by 3 bases and J by 10 bases; unmatched bases: 12. Germline CDR1 is SGHDN and CDR2 is FVKESK. In DNA form, the CDR3 reads TGTGCCAGCAGCCAGAATCCCCGGGACAGGGGAGAATCACCCCTCCACTTT. Protein sequence: CASSQNPRDRGESPLHF.

V and J are TRBV28 and TRBJ1-2, with D hard to call. CDR1 and CDR2 from the germline V gene are MDHEN and SYDVKM. V shed 4 bases and J shed 4 bases, with 13 bases lying between them. The length of the CDR3 is 14 residues. The CDR3 DNA sequence: TGTGCCAGCAGTTCACCCGCTAGGAGCTATGGCTACACCTTC. Protein product: CASSSPARSYGYTF.

V usage is TRBV5-1 and J usage is TRBJ1-2; D is ambiguous. CDR1 SGHRS and CDR2 YFSETQ come from the germline V gene. CDR3 size: 15 residues. V gave up 3 bases and J gave up 3 bases, with 15 bases separating them. CDR3 nucleotide sequence: TGCGCCAGCAGCTATACAGCCACGAATTACTATGGCTACACCTTC. This sequence encodes CASSYTATNYYGYTF.

The CDR3 protein is CASSTNQETQYF. DNA of the CDR3: TGCGCCAGCAGCACTAACCAAGAGACCCAGTACTTC. The J gene is TRBJ2-5, the V gene TRBV5-1; no definite D call. Trimming pared 4 bases from V and 0 bases from J, leaving 4 bases between. The CDR3 is 12 amino acids. Germline V CDR1 and CDR2: SGHRS, YFSETQ.

The chain couples TRBV7-3 to TRBJ2-5; 8 positions match TRBD2. After removal of 4 bases from V and 4 bases from J, the junction contained 5 bases not matched to a gene. CDR3 length: 14 amino acids. Germline V gives CDR1 SGHTA, CDR2 FQGTGA. CDR3 amino acids: CASSSGLEGETQYF. Written as DNA, the CDR3 is TGTGCCAGCAGCTCGGGACTAGAGGGAGAGACCCAGTACTTC.

There are a few counts of this clone. Written as DNA, the CDR3 is TGTGCCAGCAGCTTCTACGCACGATCTGGGCAGTACTTC. Amino acids: CASSFYARSGQYF. This chain links TRBV5-6 with TRBJ2-7; D ambiguous. Trimming left V 2 bases short and J 9 bases short, with 15 bases between. Germline lookup yields CDR1 SGHDT and CDR2 YYEEEE. This CDR3 spans 13 amino acids.

The V gene is TRBV25-1, the J gene TRBJ2-1, with TRBD1 matching over 10 bases. The CDR3 consists of 15 residues. The ends lost 5 bases at V and 9 bases at J; junction bases unmatched: 10. Looked up from germline, CDR1 is MGHDK and CDR2 is SYGVNS. The CDR3 region is CASSSGTGVRSEQFF. CDR3 in DNA: TGTGCCAGCAGTTCCGGGACAGGGGTTCGAAGTGAGCAGTTCTTC.

The V gene is TRBV7-2, the J gene TRBJ1-2; tentatively, D is TRBD1 (5 bases). CDR1 and CDR2 (germline): SGHTA, FQGNSA. The CDR3 length is 14 residues. V shed 0 bases and J shed 5 bases, with 10 bases lying between them. Written as DNA, the CDR3 is TGTGCCAGCAGCTTAGCCGCAGGGTCTTATGGCTACACCTTC. Translated, it gives CASSLAAGSYGYTF.

In its sample, this clone was seen a few times. The chain joins TRBV5-1 to TRBJ2-3; 7 nucleotides line up with TRBD2. CDR3 length equals 14 residues. Unmatched junction bases numbered 4, after V lost 6 bases and J lost 0 bases. CDR1 and CDR2 (germline): SGHRS, YFSETQ. Here the CDR3 reads CASTQAGSTDTQYF. Written as DNA, the CDR3 is TGCGCCAGCACCCAAGCGGGAAGCACAGATACGCAGTATTTT.

The chain combines TRBV9 with TRBJ2-7; D possibly corresponds to TRBD1 (6 bases). This CDR3 is 15 amino acids long. From germline, CDR1 is SGDLS and CDR2 YYNGEE. Trimming removed 0 bases at V and 2 bases at J, with 12 bases between. Written as DNA, the CDR3 is TGTGCCAGCAGCGTAGCCCCGACAGGAACCTACGAGCAGTACTTC. Amino acids: CASSVAPTGTYEQYF.

V gene TRBV6-2 or TRBV6-3 combines with J gene TRBJ2-7; 12 positions match TRBD2. This CDR3 has 15 residues. Germline V lookup: CDR1 MNHEY, CDR2 SVGEGT. Losses at the gene ends were 5 bases for V and 7 bases for J; bases not matched to a gene: 9. The CDR3 sequence: CASSDGLAGFREQYF. CDR3 nucleotides: TGTGCCAGCAGTGATGGACTAGCGGGGTTTAGGGAGCAGTACTTC.

A single count supports this clone. The genes are TRBV7-9 and TRBJ2-1; D gene uncertain. Germline CDR1 and CDR2: SEHNR and FQNEAQ (reference sequence). Between the trimmed V and J ends, which lost 4 bases and 10 bases, there was a span of 11 bases. The CDR3 runs to 12 residues. CDR3 nucleotides: TGTGCCAGCAGCTCCCCTCGGAGAGAGCAGTTCTTC. Encoded protein: CASSSPRREQFF.

This clone was recorded once. The CDR3 DNA follows: TGCGCCAGCAGCTTGGCTGTATCGGGACTAGCGGGAGTCGGTGAGCAGTTCTTC. This encodes CASSLAVSGLAGVGEQFF. V and J are TRBV5-1 and TRBJ2-1; the match to TRBD2 covers 14 bases. This CDR3 has 18 residues. V dropped 0 bases and J dropped 9; count of bases not matched to a gene: 11. Germline CDR1 and CDR2: SGHRS and YFSETQ.